This TCR beta chain emerged from a study of T cells in women clearing cervical HPV infection. Data came from immunoSEQ multiplex PCR; TCRdb stores just in-frame clones and leaves some out. Here the sample table reports some 40,000 clones. About this clone: The sequenced fragment ends 3 residues before the CDR3 boundary, so the rest is inferred from the germline J gene.

Germline values: CDR1 SGHTA, CDR2 FQGNSA. V lost 1 base to trimming and J lost 2 bases; unmatched junction nucleotides: 2. The CDR3 has 15 amino acids. The chain carries TRBV7-2 and TRBJ2-5; 9 nucleotides match TRBD2. The sample comprised blood buffy coat. The receptor comes from a woman between 18 and 75 years old with a cervical HPV16 infection that either progressed to CIN3+ or cleared (not recorded which). CDR3 bases read: TGTGCCAGCAGCTTAGTCGCGGGGGGGCAAGAGACC. It yields the protein CASSLVAGGQET. The full-length CDR3 reads as CASSLVAGGQETQYF. Full variable domain (missing parts from reference TRBV7-2 and TRBJ2-5): GAGVSQSPSNKVTEKGKDVELRCDPISGHTALYWYRQSLGQGLEFLIYFQGNSAPDKSGLPSDRFSAERTGGSVSTLTIQRTQQEDSAVYLCASSLVAGGQETQYFGPGTRLLVL.